The clone carrying this TCR beta chain was recorded a few times. The ends lost 2 bases at V and 5 bases at J; junction bases unmatched: 1. The CDR3 runs 15 residues. CDR1 MNHEY and CDR2 SVGAGI come from the germline V gene. The source of the sample is a study of T cell changes during pregnancy in multiple sclerosis. Clones were read by immunoSEQ multiplex PCR, and TCRdb kept only the in-frame ones, dropping some. The sample records 20,000 or so clones, roughly 90% being singletons. The sequence derives from a female donor in good health, enrolled as a control in a pregnancy study. Sample: CD8+ T cells from peripheral blood mononuclear cells, taken in the second trimester of pregnancy. The chain uses TRBV6-5 and TRBJ2-5, with 14 positions matching TRBD2. The CDR3 DNA sequence: TGTGCCAGCAGTTACGGGACTAGCGGGAGTGAGACCCAGTACTTC. It yields the protein CASSYGTSGSETQYF.